The source of this T cell receptor (beta chain) is a study of graft-versus-host responses after intestinal transplantation. Looking at the study overall: Transplant types were multivisceral, liver-intestinal, or isolated intestinal. Anti-thymocyte globulin was used for induction in all recipients, who then took tacrolimus and steroids for two to four years.

Comment on this clone: What it binds is unknown.

The CDR3 consists of 12 residues. Trimming removed 4 bases from V and 7 bases from J, with 9 bases in between. Germline CDR1 is LNHDA and CDR2 is SQIVND (reference sequence). Study-wide results and limits: Recipient marrow held GvH clones, some first seen in ileum or blood. Allografts carried high graft-versus-host to host-versus-graft clonal ratios in patients having graft-donor T cell macrochimerism.

TCRdb's copy holds only in-frame clones and misses some; the assay was immunoSEQ multiplex PCR. Here the sample spans about 50,000 clones, approximately 91% being singletons. The origin of this receptor is a human donor who was the organ donor for an intestinal transplant. The sequences come from unstimulated CD4+ T cells sorted from spleen or lymph node cells, collected before transplant. V and J are TRBV19 and TRBJ2-3, with D perhaps being TRBD1 or TRBD2 (5 bases each). The CDR3 coding sequence is TGTGCCAGTAGTAGGGACGGTCATACGCAGTATTTT. This encodes CASSRDGHTQYF.